The rows below give T cell receptor beta chains drawn from one sample of a study of T cell repertoires in ileal Crohn's disease. Measured with immunoSEQ multiplex PCR; TCRdb has only the in-frame clones, and not every one. In the table there are approximately 5,400 clones, around 79% of which are singletons. Source material: ileal tissue. These TCRs come from an adult with Crohn's disease. Both conserved end residues are trimmed from each CDR3.

TRBJ2-7 TRBV4-3 ASSQVASSTSYEQY
TRBJ1-1 TRBV5-1 ASSLGQAGIAEAF
TRBJ2-5 TRBV18 ASSPVRFGRTSGYQETQY
TRBJ1-4 TRBV7-2 ASSLAGGTSNEKLF
TRBJ1-1 TRBV19 ASSIARTALNTEAF
TRBJ2-7 TRBV5-4 ASSFRGLGEQY
TRBJ1-5 TRBV7-2 ASSARQGRQPQH
TRBJ1-1 TRBV29-1 SAGTALGTEAF
TRBJ1-5 TRBV6-5 ASSSTTHSNQPQH
TRBJ2-1 TRBV7-6 ASSWGQHNEQF
TRBJ1-2 TRBV19 ASKLAGASNYGYT
TRBJ1-1 TRBV10-3 AISGTGGRTEAF
TRBJ1-6 TRBV11-3 ASSKGGPQSPLH
TRBJ1-2 TRBV11-1 ASSADRVYGYT
TRBJ2-3 TRBV5-1 ASSPLGRGQADTQY
TRBJ2-1 TRBV6-5 ASSYSQTSGKQF
TRBJ2-3 TRBV19 ASSGQLAPTTDTQY
TRBJ1-2 TRBV7-3 ASSFLPGQALL
TRBJ2-3 TRBV27 ASSYTGSGALSTDTQY
TRBJ2-5 TRBV5-6 ASSSGQSRAQY
TRBJ2-3 TRBV25-1 ASSEYVGNTQY
TRBJ1-1 TRBV2 ASRDTVNTEAF
TRBJ1-6 TRBV27 ASSRDRSLNSPLH
TRBJ1-2 TRBV5-1 ASSFTLDRNYGYT
TRBJ2-3 TRBV2 ASSGGTASTDTQY
TRBJ2-7 TRBV5-4 ASSRRQGSYEQY
TRBJ2-2 TRBV2 ASSGSNSNTGELF
TRBJ2-7 TRBV6-5 ASSSGQGLYEQY
TRBJ1-2 TRBV2 ASSVQGTYGYT
TRBJ1-1 TRBV7-9 ASSLAAGVGTEAF
TRBJ2-3 TRBV29-1 SVPRDSAADTQY
TRBJ2-2 TRBV13 ASSSPVRLNTGELF
TRBJ1-3 TRBV18 ASSVTGGGNTIY
TRBJ1-5 TRBV27 ASSSGQGFINQPQH
TRBJ2-1 TRBV2 ASNLGYNEQF
TRBJ2-1 TRBV9 ASSGGEQF
TRBJ2-5 TRBV6-1 ASSGTGETQY
TRBJ1-2 TRBV7-2 ASSSNRQEGYT
TRBJ1-2 TRBV28 ASSLTGNGYT
TRBJ2-3 TRBV2 ASSTRGQAVGGSVRTDTQY
TRBJ2-1 TRBV9 ASSPPSPGLAGSAPYNEQF
TRBJ2-5 TRBV19 ASSTKDRGKTQY
TRBJ2-7 TRBV9 ASSVASSQSYEQY
TRBJ2-7 TRBV6-5 ASSYTGGEGPYEQY
TRBJ2-7 TRBV5-1 ASCPGQGSSYEQY
TRBJ2-7 TRBV4-3 ASSQDDEQGEQY
TRBJ2-7 TRBV27 ASSSGDRVYEQY
TRBJ1-1 TRBV7-7 ASRHPRGRRTEAF
TRBJ2-1 TRBV5-1 ASSLTSGGAQEQF